The T cell receptor (beta chain) described here comes from a study of blood T cell repertoires in COVID-19. Sequenced by immunoSEQ multiplex PCR; TCRdb stores in-frame clones only, minus some. The profile shows about 90,000 clones, 81% of them singletons. This CDR3 contains 15 residues. The J segment lost 0 bases and the V segment lost 2 bases, leaving 6 bases of the junction unmatched. CDR1 SQVTM and CDR2 ANQGSEA come from the germline V gene. The sequence was collected from a man older than 75 with active or convalescent COVID-19. Sequencing input: peripheral blood. This sequence joins TRBV29-1 and TRBJ2-5, with 7 bases that match TRBD1. The CDR3 nucleotides read TGCAGCGTTGAACCCCGGGACAGTTACCAAGAGACCCAGTACTTC. Translated, it gives CSVEPRDSYQETQYF.